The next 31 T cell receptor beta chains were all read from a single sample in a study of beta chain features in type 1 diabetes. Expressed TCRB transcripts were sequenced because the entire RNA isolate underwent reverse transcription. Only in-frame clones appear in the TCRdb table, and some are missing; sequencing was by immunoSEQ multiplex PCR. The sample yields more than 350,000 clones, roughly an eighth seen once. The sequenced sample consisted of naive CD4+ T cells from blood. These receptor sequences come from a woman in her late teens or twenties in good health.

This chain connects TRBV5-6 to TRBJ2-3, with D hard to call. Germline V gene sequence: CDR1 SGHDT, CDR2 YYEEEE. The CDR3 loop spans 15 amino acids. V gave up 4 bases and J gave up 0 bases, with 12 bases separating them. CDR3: CASSLPNESTDTQYF. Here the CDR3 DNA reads TGTGCCAGCAGCCTACCGAATGAGAGCACAGATACGCAGTATTTT.

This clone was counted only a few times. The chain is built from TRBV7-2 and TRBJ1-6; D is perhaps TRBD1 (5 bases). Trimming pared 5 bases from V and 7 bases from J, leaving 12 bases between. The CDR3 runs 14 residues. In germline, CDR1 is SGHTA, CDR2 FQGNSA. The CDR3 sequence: CASSPGLRNSPLHF. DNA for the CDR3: TGTGCCAGCAGCCCGGGACTGCGAAATTCACCCCTCCACTTT.

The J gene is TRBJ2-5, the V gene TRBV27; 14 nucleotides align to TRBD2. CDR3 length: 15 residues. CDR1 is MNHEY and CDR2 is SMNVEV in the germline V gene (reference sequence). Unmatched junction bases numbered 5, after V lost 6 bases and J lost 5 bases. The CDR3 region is CASSIRTSGRETQYF. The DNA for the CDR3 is TGTGCCAGCAGCATTAGGACTAGCGGGAGGGAGACCCAGTACTTC.

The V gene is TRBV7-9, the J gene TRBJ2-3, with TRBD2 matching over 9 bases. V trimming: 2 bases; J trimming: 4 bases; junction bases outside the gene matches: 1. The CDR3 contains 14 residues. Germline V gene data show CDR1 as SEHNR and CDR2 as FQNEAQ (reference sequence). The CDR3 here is CASSLRTSADTQYF. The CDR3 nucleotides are TGTGCCAGCAGCTTAAGGACTAGCGCAGATACGCAGTATTTT.

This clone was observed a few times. The CDR3 reads CASSLRQGSYEQYV. The CDR3 region has the DNA TGTGCCAGCAGTCTCCGACAGGGGTCCTACGAGCAGTACGTC. The V and J genes are TRBV28 and TRBJ2-7, with 8 bases fitting TRBD1. This CDR3 spans 14 amino acids. Germline CDR1 reads MDHEN; CDR2 reads SYDVKM. Germline trimming cut 5 bases from V and 1 base from J; bases unmatched to any gene: 4.

CDR3 sequence reads: CAWSVGNTGELFF. The DNA for the CDR3 is TGTGCCTGGAGTGTAGGGAACACCGGGGAGCTGTTTTTT. The chain is built from TRBV30 and TRBJ2-2, with unresolved D. With 0 bases removed from V and 1 base from J, the gap between germline ends came to 3 bases. Germline V CDR1 and CDR2: GTSNPN, SVGIG (reference sequence). This CDR3 contains 13 residues.

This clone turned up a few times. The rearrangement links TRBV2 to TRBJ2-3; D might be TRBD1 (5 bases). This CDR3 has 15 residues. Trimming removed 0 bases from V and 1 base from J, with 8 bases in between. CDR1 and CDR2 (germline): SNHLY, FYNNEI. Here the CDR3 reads CASSEAGVGTDTQYF. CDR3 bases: TGTGCCAGCAGTGAAGCAGGGGTTGGCACAGATACGCAGTATTTT. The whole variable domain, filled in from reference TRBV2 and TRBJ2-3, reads EPEVTQTPSHQVTQMGQEVILRCVPISNHLYFYWYRQILGQKVEFLVSFYNNEISEKSEIFDDQFSVERPDGSNFTLKIRSTKLEDSAMYFCASSEAGVGTDTQYFGPGTRLTVL.

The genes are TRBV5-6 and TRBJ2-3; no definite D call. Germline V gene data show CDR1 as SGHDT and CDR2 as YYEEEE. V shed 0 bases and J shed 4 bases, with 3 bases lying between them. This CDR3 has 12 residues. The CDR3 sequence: CASSLVADTQYF. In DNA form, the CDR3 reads TGTGCCAGCAGCTTGGTGGCAGATACGCAGTATTTT.

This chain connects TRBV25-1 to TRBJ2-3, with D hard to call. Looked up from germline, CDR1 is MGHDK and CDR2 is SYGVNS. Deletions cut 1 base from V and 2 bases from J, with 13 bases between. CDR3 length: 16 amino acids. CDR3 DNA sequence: TGTGCCAGCAGTGAATTAGCCGGGCCCTACACAGATACGCAGTATTTT. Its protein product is CASSELAGPYTDTQYF.

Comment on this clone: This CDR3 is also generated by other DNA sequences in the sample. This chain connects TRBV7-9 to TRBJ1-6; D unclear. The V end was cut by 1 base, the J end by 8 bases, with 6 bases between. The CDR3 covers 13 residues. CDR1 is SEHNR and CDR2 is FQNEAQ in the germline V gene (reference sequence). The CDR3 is CASSLVGDSPLHF. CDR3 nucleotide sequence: TGTGCCAGCAGCTTAGTTGGGGATTCACCCCTCCACTTT.

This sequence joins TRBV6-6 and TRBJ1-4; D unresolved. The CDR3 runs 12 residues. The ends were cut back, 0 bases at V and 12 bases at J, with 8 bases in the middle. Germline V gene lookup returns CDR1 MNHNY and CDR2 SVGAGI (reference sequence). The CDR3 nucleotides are TGTGCCAGCAGTTACTCCGAAGGAGAACTGTTTTTT. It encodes CASSYSEGELFF.

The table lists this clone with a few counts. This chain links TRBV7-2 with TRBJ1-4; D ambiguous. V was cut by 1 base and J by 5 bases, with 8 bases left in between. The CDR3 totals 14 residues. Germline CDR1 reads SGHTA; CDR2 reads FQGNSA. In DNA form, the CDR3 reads TGTGCCAGCAGCTTAGACCTTTCCAATGAAAAACTGTTTTTT. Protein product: CASSLDLSNEKLFF. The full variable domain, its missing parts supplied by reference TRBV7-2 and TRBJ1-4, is GAGVSQSPSNKVTEKGKDVELRCDPISGHTALYWYRQSLGQGLEFLIYFQGNSAPDKSGLPSDRFSAERTGGSVSTLTIQRTQQEDSAVYLCASSLDLSNEKLFFGSGTQLSVL.

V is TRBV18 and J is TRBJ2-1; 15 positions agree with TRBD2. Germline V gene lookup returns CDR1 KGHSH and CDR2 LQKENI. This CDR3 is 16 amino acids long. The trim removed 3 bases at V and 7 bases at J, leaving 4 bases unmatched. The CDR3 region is CASSPLGTSGRNEQFF. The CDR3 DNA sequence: TGTGCCAGCTCACCTCTCGGGACTAGCGGGAGGAATGAGCAGTTCTTC.

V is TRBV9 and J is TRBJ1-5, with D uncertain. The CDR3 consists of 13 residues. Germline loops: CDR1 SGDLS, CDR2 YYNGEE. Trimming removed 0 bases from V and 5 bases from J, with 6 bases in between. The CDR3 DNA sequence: TGTGCCAGCAGCGTAGCCGGAGATCAGCCCCAGCATTTT. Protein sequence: CASSVAGDQPQHF.

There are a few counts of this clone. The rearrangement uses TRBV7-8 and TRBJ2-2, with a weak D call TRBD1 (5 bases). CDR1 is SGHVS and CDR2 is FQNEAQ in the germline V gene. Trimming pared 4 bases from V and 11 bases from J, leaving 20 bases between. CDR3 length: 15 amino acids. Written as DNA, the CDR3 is TGTGCCAGCAGCTCACTCGGAATCACAGGCGGTGAGCTGTTTTTT. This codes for CASSSLGITGGELFF.

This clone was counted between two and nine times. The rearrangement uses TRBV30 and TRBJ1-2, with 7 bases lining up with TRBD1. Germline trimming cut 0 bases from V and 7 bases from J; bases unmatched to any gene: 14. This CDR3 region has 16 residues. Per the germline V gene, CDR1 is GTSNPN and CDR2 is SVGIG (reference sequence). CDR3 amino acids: CAWSVLLLQGSAGYTF. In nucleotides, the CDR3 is TGTGCCTGGAGTGTACTCCTCCTACAGGGGTCGGCTGGCTACACCTTC. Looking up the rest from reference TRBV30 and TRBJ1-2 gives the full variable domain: SQTIHQWPATLVQPVGSPLSLECTVEGTSNPNLYWYRQAAGRGLQLLFYSVGIGQISSEVPQNLSASRPQDRQFILSSKKLLLSDSGFYLCAWSVLLLQGSAGYTFGSGTRLTVV.

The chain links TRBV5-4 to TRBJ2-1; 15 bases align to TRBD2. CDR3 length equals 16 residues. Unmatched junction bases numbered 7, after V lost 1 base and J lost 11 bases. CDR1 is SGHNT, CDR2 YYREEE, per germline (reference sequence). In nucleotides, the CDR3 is TGTGCCAGCAGCTTGAAAGGGGGGACTAGCGGGAGGAAGCAGTTCTTC. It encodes CASSLKGGTSGRKQFF.

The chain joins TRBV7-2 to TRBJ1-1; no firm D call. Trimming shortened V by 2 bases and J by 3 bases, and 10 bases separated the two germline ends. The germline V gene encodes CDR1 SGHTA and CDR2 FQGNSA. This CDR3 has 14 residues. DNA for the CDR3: TGTGCCAGCAGCTTAAGGGCCGGGGACACTGAAGCTTTCTTT. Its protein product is CASSLRAGDTEAFF.

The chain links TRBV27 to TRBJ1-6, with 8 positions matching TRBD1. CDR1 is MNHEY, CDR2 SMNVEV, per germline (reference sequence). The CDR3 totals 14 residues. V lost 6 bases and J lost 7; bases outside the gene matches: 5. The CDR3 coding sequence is TGTGCCAGCAGCCCCTCAGGGGGCAATTCACCCCTCCACTTT. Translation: CASSPSGGNSPLHF.

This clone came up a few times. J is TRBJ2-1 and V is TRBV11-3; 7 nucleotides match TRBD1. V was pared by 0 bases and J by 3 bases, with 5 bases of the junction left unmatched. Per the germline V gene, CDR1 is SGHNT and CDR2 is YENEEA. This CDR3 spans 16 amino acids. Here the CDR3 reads CASSLDGTARYNEQFF. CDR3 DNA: TGTGCCAGCAGCTTAGATGGGACAGCCCGCTACAATGAGCAGTTCTTC.

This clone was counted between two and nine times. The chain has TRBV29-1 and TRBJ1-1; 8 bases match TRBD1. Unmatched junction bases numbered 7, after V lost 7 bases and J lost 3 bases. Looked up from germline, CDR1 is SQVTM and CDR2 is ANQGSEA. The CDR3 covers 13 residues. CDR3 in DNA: TGCAGCGCCGAGGACAGGGTGTACACTGAAGCTTTCTTT. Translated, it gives CSAEDRVYTEAFF.

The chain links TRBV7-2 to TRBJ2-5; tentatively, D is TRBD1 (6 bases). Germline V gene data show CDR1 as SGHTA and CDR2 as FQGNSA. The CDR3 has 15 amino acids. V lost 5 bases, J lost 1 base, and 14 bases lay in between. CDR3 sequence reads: CASSRARTAQETQYF. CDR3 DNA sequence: TGTGCCAGCAGCCGAGCGAGGACAGCCCAAGAGACCCAGTACTTC. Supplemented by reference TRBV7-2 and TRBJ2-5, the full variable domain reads GAGVSQSPSNKVTEKGKDVELRCDPISGHTALYWYRQSLGQGLEFLIYFQGNSAPDKSGLPSDRFSAERTGGSVSTLTIQRTQQEDSAVYLCASSRARTAQETQYFGPGTRLLVL.

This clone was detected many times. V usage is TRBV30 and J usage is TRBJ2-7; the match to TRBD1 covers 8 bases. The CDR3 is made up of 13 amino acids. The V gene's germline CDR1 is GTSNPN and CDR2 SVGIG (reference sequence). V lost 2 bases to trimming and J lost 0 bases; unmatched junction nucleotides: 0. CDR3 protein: CAWSQGASYEQYF. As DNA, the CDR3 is TGTGCCTGGAGTCAGGGGGCCTCCTACGAGCAGTACTTC.

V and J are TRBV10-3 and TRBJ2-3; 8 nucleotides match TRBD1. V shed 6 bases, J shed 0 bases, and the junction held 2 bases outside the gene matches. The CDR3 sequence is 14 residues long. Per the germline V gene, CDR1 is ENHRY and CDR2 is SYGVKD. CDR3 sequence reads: CAIRQGASTDTQYF. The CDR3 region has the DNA TGTGCCATCAGGCAGGGGGCTAGCACAGATACGCAGTATTTT.

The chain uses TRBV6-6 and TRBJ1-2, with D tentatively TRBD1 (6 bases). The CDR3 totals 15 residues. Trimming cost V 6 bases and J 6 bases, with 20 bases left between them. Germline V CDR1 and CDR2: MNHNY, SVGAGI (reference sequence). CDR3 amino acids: CASRDTLQGGHGYTF. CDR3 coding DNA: TGTGCCAGCAGGGACACCCTACAGGGTGGTCATGGCTACACCTTC.

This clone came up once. CDR3 region: CASSFSGGAKFVKNIQYF. In nucleotides, the CDR3 is TGCGCCAGCAGCTTTTCAGGGGGCGCAAAGTTCGTCAAAAACATTCAGTACTTC. This rearrangement joins TRBV5-1 to TRBJ2-4, with TRBD1 matching 8 bases. The CDR3 is 18 residues long. Per germline, CDR1 SGHRS and CDR2 YFSETQ. The V segment lost 2 bases and the J segment 3 bases; nucleotides outside the gene matches: 13.

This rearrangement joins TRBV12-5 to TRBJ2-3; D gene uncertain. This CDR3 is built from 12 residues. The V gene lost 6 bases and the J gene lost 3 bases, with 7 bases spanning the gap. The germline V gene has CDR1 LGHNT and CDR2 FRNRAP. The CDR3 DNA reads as TGTGCTAGTGGGGGGTTTACAGATACGCAGTATTTT. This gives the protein CASGGFTDTQYF.

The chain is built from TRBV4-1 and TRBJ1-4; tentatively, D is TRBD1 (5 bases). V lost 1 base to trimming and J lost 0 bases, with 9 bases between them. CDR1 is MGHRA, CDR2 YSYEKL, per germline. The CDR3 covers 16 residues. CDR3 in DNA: TGCGCCAGCAGCCAAGTTGGGGGAACAACTAATGAAAAACTGTTTTTT. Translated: CASSQVGGTTNEKLFF.

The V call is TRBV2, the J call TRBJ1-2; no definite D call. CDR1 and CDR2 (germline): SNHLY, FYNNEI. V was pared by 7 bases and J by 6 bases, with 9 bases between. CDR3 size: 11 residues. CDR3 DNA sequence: TGTGCCAGCATCCGGAGGGATGGCTACACCTTC. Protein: CASIRRDGYTF.

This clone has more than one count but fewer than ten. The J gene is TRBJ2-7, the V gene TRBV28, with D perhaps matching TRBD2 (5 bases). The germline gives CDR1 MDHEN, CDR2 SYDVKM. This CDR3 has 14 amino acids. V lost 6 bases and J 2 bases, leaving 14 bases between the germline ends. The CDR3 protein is CASSLTGLTYEQYV. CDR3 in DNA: TGTGCCAGCAGCCTAACGGGGTTGACCTACGAGCAGTACGTC.

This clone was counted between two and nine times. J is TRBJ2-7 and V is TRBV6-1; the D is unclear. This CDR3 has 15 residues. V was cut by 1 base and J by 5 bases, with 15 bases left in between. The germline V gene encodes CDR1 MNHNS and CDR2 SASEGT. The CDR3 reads CASSEGSPGPHEQYV. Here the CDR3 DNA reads TGTGCCAGCAGTGAAGGTTCCCCAGGCCCTCACGAGCAGTACGTC.